What follows describes a single T cell receptor beta chain. Its antigen remains unidentified. The data belong to a study of T cell responses to AZD1222 COVID-19 vaccine. Study findings and constraints: Once two AZD1222 doses were given, Spike-specific TCR breadth and depth went up. The donors showed a predominance of white British ancestry and of females, with possible underestimation of clonal diversity. AZD1222 recipients seropositive at baseline numbered only six or seven. Per reports, nearly half of all spike-specific TCRs target regions that are unmutated in variants.

Germline CDR1 reads LNHDA; CDR2 reads SQIVND (reference sequence). Trimming shortened V by 6 bases and J by 4 bases, and 12 bases separated the two germline ends. CDR3 length: 13 amino acids. TCRdb keeps only in-frame clones here, not all; method: immunoSEQ multiplex PCR. This table lists about 140,000 clones. The sequence was collected from an adult in good health. The genes are TRBV19 and TRBJ1-1; D is perhaps TRBD1 (6 bases). The source material was peripheral blood. CDR3 amino acids: CASRGGLSTEAFF. The CDR3 DNA follows: TGTGCCAGTAGGGGGGGGCTTAGCACTGAAGCTTTCTTT.